This T cell receptor (beta chain) emerged from a study of cytotoxic CD8 clonotypes in ibrutinib-treated CLL. Study-level points and caveats: Clonality went higher at ibrutinib response and then dropped back toward baseline at progression.

This CDR3 region has 18 residues. The germline V gene encodes CDR1 SEHNR and CDR2 FQNEAQ (reference sequence). Trimming cost V 5 bases and J 3 bases, with 25 bases left between them. In the case of this clone: Its specificity is not known.

The data were produced by immunoSEQ multiplex PCR, yet TCRdb's version contains in-frame clones alone and is incomplete. The table lists about 76,000 clones, over 65% of them singletons. Sequenced material: PBMCs, taken after 24 months of ibrutinib treatment. This chain uses TRBV7-9 with TRBJ2-5, with D perhaps TRBD1 (6 bases). This clonotype was sampled from a human donor with chronic lymphocytic leukemia. This CDR3 is CASSLRGQLTGRKETQYF. The CDR3 DNA follows: TGTGCCAGCAGCCTTCGTGGACAACTCACAGGGCGAAAAGAGACCCAGTACTTC.